The rows below give T cell receptor beta chains drawn from one sample of a study of T cell responses to AZD1222 COVID-19 vaccine. Using immunoSEQ multiplex PCR, the repertoire was profiled, and TCRdb retains in-frame clones only, with some absent. Its table records 150,000 or so clones. The sample consisted of peripheral blood. These receptors were collected from an adult in good health. The CDR3 runs from the conserved cysteine through the conserved F or W. The order of the fields is V gene, D gene, J gene, CDR3 protein, CDR3 DNA. A D gene is named only where the DNA matches it firmly.

v_gene: TRBV5-1
d_gene: NA
j_gene: TRBJ2-3
CDR3aa: CASSSGQHTDTQYF
CDR3nt: TGCGCCAGCAGCTCCGGACAACACACAGATACGCAGTATTTT

v_gene: TRBV18
d_gene: NA
j_gene: TRBJ2-5
CDR3aa: CASSPQQQETQYF
CDR3nt: TGTGCCAGCTCACCACAACAGCAAGAGACCCAGTACTTC

v_gene: TRBV9
d_gene: NA
j_gene: TRBJ1-1
CDR3aa: CASSVTGGITEAFF
CDR3nt: TGTGCCAGCAGCGTAACCGGGGGGATCACTGAAGCTTTCTTT

v_gene: TRBV4-1
d_gene: TRBD2
j_gene: TRBJ2-3
CDR3aa: CASSQDREAGGQDTQYF
CDR3nt: TGCGCCAGCAGCCAAGATCGGGAAGCGGGGGGGCAAGATACGCAGTATTTT

v_gene: TRBV28
d_gene: NA
j_gene: TRBJ1-2
CDR3aa: CATTTGSYGYTF
CDR3nt: TGTGCCACCACCACAGGGTCCTATGGCTACACCTTC

v_gene: TRBV5-8
d_gene: TRBD1
j_gene: TRBJ2-3
CDR3aa: CASSSGQVLTTDTQYF
CDR3nt: TGTGCCAGCAGCTCGGGACAGGTCCTAACCACAGATACGCAGTATTTT

v_gene: TRBV30
d_gene: NA
j_gene: TRBJ1-2
CDR3aa: CAWSGDSYGYTF
CDR3nt: TGTGCCTGGAGTGGAGACAGCTATGGCTACACCTTC

v_gene: TRBV5-4
d_gene: TRBD2
j_gene: TRBJ2-5
CDR3aa: CASSFRGGSAETQYF
CDR3nt: TGTGCCAGCAGCTTTCGGGGGGGCTCTGCGGAGACCCAGTACTTC

v_gene: TRBV19
d_gene: TRBD1
j_gene: TRBJ1-1
CDR3aa: CASSNVPGQAIEAFF
CDR3nt: TGTGCCAGTAGCAATGTTCCGGGACAGGCGATTGAAGCTTTCTTT

v_gene: TRBV9
d_gene: TRBD1
j_gene: TRBJ1-1
CDR3aa: CASSLWDSSEAFF
CDR3nt: TGTGCCAGCAGCCTCTGGGACAGTTCTGAAGCTTTCTTT

v_gene: TRBV28
d_gene: NA
j_gene: TRBJ1-6
CDR3aa: CASSPPWSDSPLHF
CDR3nt: TGTGCCAGCAGTCCACCCTGGTCAGATTCACCCCTCCACTTT

v_gene: TRBV9
d_gene: NA
j_gene: TRBJ1-6
CDR3aa: CASSAVPTGNSPLHF
CDR3nt: TGTGCCAGCAGCGCTGTCCCCACCGGCAATTCACCCCTCCACTTT

v_gene: TRBV5-3
d_gene: TRBD1
j_gene: TRBJ1-2
CDR3aa: CARSYPQGEKYYGYTF
CDR3nt: TGTGCCAGAAGCTACCCACAGGGGGAAAAGTACTATGGCTACACCTTC

v_gene: TRBV7-2
d_gene: TRBD1
j_gene: TRBJ1-1
CDR3aa: CASSYNPTGPVHTEAFF
CDR3nt: TGTGCCAGCAGCTACAACCCGACAGGGCCCGTACACACTGAAGCTTTCTTT

v_gene: TRBV11-2
d_gene: NA
j_gene: TRBJ1-6
CDR3aa: CASSLGWLGRANSPLHF
CDR3nt: TGTGCCAGCAGCCTTGGCTGGCTGGGCAGAGCGAATTCACCCCTCCACTTT

v_gene: TRBV19
d_gene: NA
j_gene: TRBJ1-2
CDR3aa: CASSIQGIYGYTF
CDR3nt: TGTGCCAGTAGTATCCAGGGAATTTATGGCTACACCTTC

v_gene: TRBV28
d_gene: NA
j_gene: TRBJ1-2
CDR3aa: CASSLDKYYGYTF
CDR3nt: TGTGCCAGCAGTTTGGACAAGTACTATGGCTACACCTTC

v_gene: TRBV19
d_gene: TRBD1
j_gene: TRBJ1-4
CDR3aa: CASNDGQGLHEKLFF
CDR3nt: TGTGCCAGTAACGACGGACAGGGGCTTCATGAAAAACTGTTTTTT

v_gene: TRBV27
d_gene: TRBD1
j_gene: TRBJ1-4
CDR3aa: CASKYTREQGEEKLFF
CDR3nt: TGTGCCAGCAAATACACCCGGGAGCAGGGGGAGGAAAAACTGTTTTTT

v_gene: TRBV7-2
d_gene: NA
j_gene: TRBJ1-1
CDR3aa: CASSSRVSMNTEAFF
CDR3nt: TGTGCCAGCAGCTCCAGGGTGTCGATGAACACTGAAGCTTTCTTT

v_gene: TRBV18
d_gene: TRBD1
j_gene: TRBJ2-4
CDR3aa: CASSPLGTGKNIQYF
CDR3nt: TGTGCCAGCTCACCATTAGGGACAGGGAAAAACATTCAGTACTTC

v_gene: TRBV28
d_gene: TRBD1
j_gene: TRBJ2-4
CDR3aa: CASTQTPGQGGNIQYF
CDR3nt: TGTGCCAGCACCCAGACCCCCGGACAGGGGGGGAACATTCAGTACTTC

v_gene: TRBV18
d_gene: NA
j_gene: TRBJ2-1
CDR3aa: CASSPGVGNEQFF
CDR3nt: TGTGCCAGCTCACCCGGAGTAGGGAATGAGCAGTTCTTC

v_gene: TRBV7-8
d_gene: NA
j_gene: TRBJ1-1
CDR3aa: CASSLVVSGGVDTEAFF
CDR3nt: TGTGCCAGCAGCTTAGTCGTATCGGGAGGGGTGGACACTGAAGCTTTCTTT

v_gene: TRBV7-9
d_gene: NA
j_gene: TRBJ1-1
CDR3aa: CASSLARGGGRYTEAFF
CDR3nt: TGTGCCAGCAGCTTAGCGCGAGGAGGGGGGCGGTACACTGAAGCTTTCTTT

v_gene: TRBV9
d_gene: NA
j_gene: TRBJ1-2
CDR3aa: CASSSGGGYTF
CDR3nt: TGTGCCAGCTCCTCCGGGGGCGGCTACACCTTC

v_gene: TRBV6-5
d_gene: NA
j_gene: TRBJ1-1
CDR3aa: CASSRLRSTEAFF
CDR3nt: TGTGCCAGCAGTCGACTCCGGAGTACTGAAGCTTTCTTT

v_gene: TRBV11-1
d_gene: NA
j_gene: TRBJ2-2
CDR3aa: CASSLTGANTGELFF
CDR3nt: TGTGCCAGCAGCTTGACGGGGGCGAACACCGGGGAGCTGTTTTTT

v_gene: TRBV19
d_gene: TRBD1
j_gene: TRBJ1-5
CDR3aa: CASSSQGGQPQHF
CDR3nt: TGTGCCAGTAGTAGTCAGGGGGGACAGCCCCAGCATTTT

v_gene: TRBV18
d_gene: TRBD1
j_gene: TRBJ2-7
CDR3aa: CASSRPDRGREQYF
CDR3nt: TGTGCCAGCTCACGTCCGGACAGGGGGAGAGAGCAGTACTTC

v_gene: TRBV4-2
d_gene: NA
j_gene: TRBJ2-3
CDR3aa: CASSPRGDTQYF
CDR3nt: TGTGCCAGCAGCCCCCGGGGAGATACGCAGTATTTT

v_gene: TRBV5-1
d_gene: TRBD2
j_gene: TRBJ2-1
CDR3aa: CASSLLTSGVGEQFF
CDR3nt: TGCGCCAGCAGCTTGCTCACTAGCGGGGTTGGTGAGCAGTTCTTC

v_gene: TRBV28
d_gene: TRBD1
j_gene: TRBJ1-3
CDR3aa: CASSPQGARGNTIYF
CDR3nt: TGTGCCAGCAGCCCACAGGGGGCGCGGGGAAACACCATATATTTT

v_gene: TRBV5-1
d_gene: TRBD1
j_gene: TRBJ1-4
CDR3aa: CASSSTGTGENELFF
CDR3nt: TGCGCCAGCAGCTCAACCGGGACAGGGGAAAATGAACTGTTTTTT

v_gene: TRBV18
d_gene: NA
j_gene: TRBJ2-7
CDR3aa: CASSPGASSEQYF
CDR3nt: TGTGCCAGCTCACCAGGAGCGTCGAGCGAGCAGTACTTC

v_gene: TRBV5-6
d_gene: TRBD1
j_gene: TRBJ1-6
CDR3aa: CASSRLGTGGNSPLHF
CDR3nt: TGTGCCAGCAGCCGACTAGGGACAGGGGGGAATTCACCCCTCCACTTT

v_gene: TRBV7-9
d_gene: NA
j_gene: TRBJ2-2
CDR3aa: CASSSKGGTGELFF
CDR3nt: TGTGCCAGCAGCTCGAAAGGGGGCACCGGGGAGCTGTTTTTT

v_gene: TRBV10-3
d_gene: NA
j_gene: TRBJ1-5
CDR3aa: CAISESWANNQPQHF
CDR3nt: TGTGCCATCAGTGAGTCGTGGGCCAACAATCAGCCCCAGCATTTT

v_gene: TRBV4-2
d_gene: TRBD1
j_gene: TRBJ1-5
CDR3aa: CASSQGQGRQPQHF
CDR3nt: TGTGCCAGCAGCCAAGGACAGGGTAGGCAGCCCCAGCATTTT

v_gene: TRBV19
d_gene: TRBD1
j_gene: TRBJ1-2
CDR3aa: CASSIRDREGSYYGYTF
CDR3nt: TGTGCCAGTAGTATACGGGACAGGGAAGGTTCGTACTATGGCTACACCTTC

v_gene: TRBV6-5
d_gene: TRBD1
j_gene: TRBJ1-2
CDR3aa: CASSSPDRGYYGYTF
CDR3nt: TGTGCCAGCAGTAGCCCGGACAGGGGATACTATGGCTACACCTTC

v_gene: TRBV5-6
d_gene: TRBD1
j_gene: TRBJ1-2
CDR3aa: CASSGGTGRTNYGYTF
CDR3nt: TGTGCCAGCAGCGGGGGGACAGGGCGGACTAACTATGGCTACACCTTC